This T cell receptor beta chain was sequenced for a study of shared clonotypes between healthy human individuals. This clone was recorded once. The protocol was immunoSEQ multiplex PCR, while the TCRdb copy is restricted to in-frame clones and leaves out a portion. The table has millions of clones, about 95% seen once; the top ten hold 0.1% to 0.15%. V lost 5 bases and J lost 7; bases outside the gene matches: 9. CDR3 length: 14 amino acids. Germline V gene sequence: CDR1 MNHEY, CDR2 SVGAGI. This TCR was sampled from a young man in good health. Material for sequencing was naive CD4+ T cells sorted from blood. This sample's subset: CD45RA+ positively selected. J is TRBJ2-7 and V is TRBV6-5; 9 bases are shared with TRBD1. CDR3 sequence: CASSPLQGAREQYF. The DNA of the CDR3 is TGTGCCAGCAGTCCGTTACAGGGGGCGCGGGAGCAGTACTTC.